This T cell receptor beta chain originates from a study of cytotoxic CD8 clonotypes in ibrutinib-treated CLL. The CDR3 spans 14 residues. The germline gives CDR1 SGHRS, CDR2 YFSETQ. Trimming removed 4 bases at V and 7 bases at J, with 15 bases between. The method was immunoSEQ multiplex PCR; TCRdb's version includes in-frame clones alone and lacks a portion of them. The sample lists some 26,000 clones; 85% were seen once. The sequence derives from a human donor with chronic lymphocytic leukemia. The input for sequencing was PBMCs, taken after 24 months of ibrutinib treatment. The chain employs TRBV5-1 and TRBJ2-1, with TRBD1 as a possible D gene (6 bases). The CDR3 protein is CASSPTGTENEQFF. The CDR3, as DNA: TGCGCCAGCAGCCCAACAGGGACCGAGAATGAGCAGTTCTTC.